Sequencing of this T cell receptor beta chain was carried out in a study of blood T cells in healthy people across ages (dated by TCRdb to about 2015). Broadly, across the study: In model experiments, template switching captured roughly one uniquely barcoded TCR beta cDNA molecule for every two T cells. To track age-related changes in TCR beta repertoire diversity, the study relied on deep sequencing normalized with unique cDNA molecular identifiers. The donors were divided into four age groups: young (average around 17 years), middle-aged (over 35), aged (about 60) and long-lived (roughly 82). Donors of different ages were randomly distributed across sequencing lanes to avoid experimental bias. The study analyzed two additional independent replicas of 1 million unique cDNA reads from the same blood draw for two donors, one aged 18 to 30 and one aged 80 or older.

Summary of the overall study and its limitations: Estimates of total diversity from one million sequenced T cells were regarded as lower bounds and underestimates. There was a strong correlation between observed TCR beta diversity and the percentage of naive T cells measured by flow cytometry. As age increased, observed TCR beta diversity per million T cells dropped in a roughly linear way, and a significant reduction was already evident by age roughly 40. Donor CMV infection status was unknown, potentially confounding age-related changes in expanded clonotypes. The long-lived group showed more naive CD4+ T cells, fewer expanded clones and increased TCR diversity than the aged group, suggesting age selection. Because profiling used bulk unsorted PBMCs, naive and antigen-experienced compartments could not be compared conclusively.

Library prep was done by 5' RACE. The sequencing machine was an Illumina HiSeq 2500. A second PCR of roughly 6 to 11 cycles was run with a J-beta primer mix and a sample-barcoded 5' primer. Each TCR beta cDNA molecule received a unique molecular identifier from a template-switch 5' adaptor carrying 12 random nucleotides. Each sample yielded at least 3 million CDR3-containing paired-end reads. First-strand cDNA was synthesized from all RNA with the Mint cDNA synthesis kit, primed by a TRBC-specific oligonucleotide. Following uracil-DNA glycosylase treatment, all cDNA underwent a first 18-cycle PCR with the universal primers M1SS and BC2_uni_R. In the authors' own workflow: For normalization, 1 million high-quality reads, each with a distinct molecular identifier, were randomly selected from each sample. Instead of being binned into consensus sequences, reads with shared molecular identifiers were discarded. MiTCR, run with a Q25 quality threshold and the strictest error-elimination algorithm, handled CDR3 identification, clonotype clustering and error correction. A nonparametric unseen species model using Euler transformation provided a lower-bound estimate of total TCR beta diversity. TCRdb trimmed the raw reads at Q25, called clones with MiXCR and kept productive beta chains. Each entry is one CDR3 protein sequence, shown with its most common DNA and genes. The V and J calls were determined by TCRdb, not by the authors. This sample comprises 550,000 to 750,000 distinct CDR3 sequences, 20% to 25% of them detected only once. The ten largest clones represent 3.5% to 4% of the sample.

In the germline V gene, CDR1 corresponds to SGHTA and CDR2 to FQGNSA. The CDR3 has 16 amino acids, counting the end cysteine and phenylalanine. CDR3 DNA only is kept here, 48 bases in frame from base 1. The germline V and J ends show losses of 1 base and 0 bases respectively, and no gene match explains 5 bases of the junction. About this clonotype: The antigen it binds to is not known. The input lacks base qualities; no much larger clone sits a single base away.

The donors were roughly 39 Caucasian individuals from Russia, aged roughly 6 to 95 years, who were systemically healthy. Each donor gave ten milliliters of peripheral blood, drawn into EDTA-treated Vacutainer tubes. Ficoll-Paque density-gradient centrifugation was used to isolate PBMCs, with at least 7 million obtained per sample. Total RNA was extracted from PBMCs with Trizol reagent, with at least 5.5 micrograms obtained per sample. For every donor, flow cytometry on a PBMC aliquot measured the percentage of naive CD45RAhigh/CD27high T cells. The chain is assembled from TRBV7-2 and TRBJ2-7, with 8 junctional bases fitting TRBD2. This receptor was taken from a man between 65 and 85 years old in good health. Sequencing input: blood. Here is the DNA: TGTGCCAGCAGCTTAGACGGCGGGAGGTCCTCCTACGAGCAGTACTTC. This translates into CASSLDGGRSSYEQYF.